This is a list of T cell receptor beta chains from one sample in a study of CD8 T cells in ankylosing spondylitis. TCRdb analysed the 5' RACE reads with MiXCR anew, one entry per CDR3 protein. The table shows around 890,000 distinct CDR3 sequences, with roughly 12% occurring only once. The sequenced sample was blood, either unsorted or a sorted T cell fraction (not recorded which). Source of these receptors: a male donor with ankylosing spondylitis. Each CDR3 is given without its conserved first and last residue. The D gene is left open where the match is weak.

NA,TRBV10-3,TRBJ2-2,AISEGNTGELF
NA,TRBV7-9,TRBJ1-2,ASSTTDYGYT
NA,TRBV6-1,TRBJ1-3,ASSRLEGLGNTIY
TRBD1,TRBV20-1,TRBJ2-7,SATDRIYEQY
TRBD1,TRBV10-2,TRBJ1-2,ASSEWDRGYT
TRBD1,TRBV5-1,TRBJ1-1,ASSLTGRGTEAF
NA,TRBV5-5,TRBJ2-7,ASSFDLGAREQY
TRBD1,TRBV20-1,TRBJ2-7,SAPWQGVPYEQY
NA,TRBV20-1,TRBJ2-2,SAGRVVGRSGELF
NA,TRBV7-2,TRBJ2-7,ASSLGRGLSYEQY
TRBD2,TRBV20-1,TRBJ2-7,SAGLPGSGIYEQY
TRBD1,TRBV18,TRBJ2-1,ASSQRRDRGYNEQF
TRBD2,TRBV20-1,TRBJ2-1,SARARGGGASYNEQF
NA,TRBV9,TRBJ2-1,ASSVGLGSYNEQF
NA,TRBV29-1,TRBJ1-3,SAQGLGNTIY
TRBD1,TRBV27,TRBJ1-1,ASSLSGDSLFEAF
TRBD1,TRBV27,TRBJ1-4,ASSLTGGDSYSEKLF
NA,TRBV20-1,TRBJ2-5,RPIQGIQETQY
TRBD1,TRBV12-3/TRBV12-4,TRBJ2-2,ASSWDREVGELF
NA,TRBV5-6,TRBJ2-5,ASSFAPTAETQY
TRBD2,TRBV20-1,TRBJ2-1,SAVRGAPHEQF
NA,TRBV7-9,TRBJ1-3,ASSTRPGSNSGNTIY
NA,TRBV3-1,TRBJ2-5,ASSQRSYQETQY
NA,TRBV19,TRBJ2-1,ASSMVGGYNEQF
TRBD1,TRBV20-1,TRBJ2-5,SASGTGAEETQY
NA,TRBV29-1,TRBJ2-6,SPGPGQAGANVLT
NA,TRBV4-2,TRBJ1-2,ASSQDVVVYGYT
NA,TRBV5-1,TRBJ2-5,ASSLDILKETQY
NA,TRBV25-1,TRBJ1-1,ASSVGGNPGGMNTEAF
NA,TRBV6-1,TRBJ1-2,ASSPIEGRHGYT
TRBD2,TRBV29-1,TRBJ2-7,SVGTLAEEQY
NA,TRBV7-2,TRBJ2-3,ASSHRLHTDTQY